This T cell receptor beta chain was retrieved from a study of response to subunit inactivated influenza vaccine listed by TCRdb under 2018. Study-level background: The study used deep quantitative T cell receptor repertoire profiling to track responses to a trivalent subunit inactivated influenza vaccine.

This clonotype came up a few times. Its antigen specificity is not known. Base quality data are lacking; no much larger clone is found one base away. There are 14 amino acids in the CDR3, from cysteine to phenylalanine inclusive. CDR3 DNA is the only sequence kept; it has 42 bases, read in frame from the first base. CDR1 KGHSH and CDR2 LQKENI are derived from the germline V gene. V drops 1 base and J drops 0 bases, leaving 5 bases in between. What the study reported, not specific to this receptor: The authors suggested that each seasonal influenza vaccination may recruit only a limited number of new T cells.

The library came from RT-PCR. The run used an Illumina HiSeq 2500. TCRdb reanalyzed the raw reads on its own, using fastp at Q25 for trimming and MiXCR for clone calling, and kept in-frame beta chains. Each CDR3 protein gets just one entry, which takes the most common genes and DNA from the rows behind it. This sample has under 550,000 distinct CDR3 sequences in its table, and approximately 7.2% of those were observed once. The ten largest account for approximately 14% of the sample. The chain links TRBV18 with TRBJ2-3; the D gene is unclear. The sequence was collected from a man aged 50-75 years who received an inactivated influenza vaccine. Donor details come from another sample of the same person, matched by shared clones. The specimen comprised PBMCs from blood, sampled 23 to 25 months after vaccination. The CDR3 protein sequence reads: CASSPLRSTDTQYF. The DNA sequence is TGTGCCAGCTCACCACTCAGAAGCACAGATACGCAGTATTTT.